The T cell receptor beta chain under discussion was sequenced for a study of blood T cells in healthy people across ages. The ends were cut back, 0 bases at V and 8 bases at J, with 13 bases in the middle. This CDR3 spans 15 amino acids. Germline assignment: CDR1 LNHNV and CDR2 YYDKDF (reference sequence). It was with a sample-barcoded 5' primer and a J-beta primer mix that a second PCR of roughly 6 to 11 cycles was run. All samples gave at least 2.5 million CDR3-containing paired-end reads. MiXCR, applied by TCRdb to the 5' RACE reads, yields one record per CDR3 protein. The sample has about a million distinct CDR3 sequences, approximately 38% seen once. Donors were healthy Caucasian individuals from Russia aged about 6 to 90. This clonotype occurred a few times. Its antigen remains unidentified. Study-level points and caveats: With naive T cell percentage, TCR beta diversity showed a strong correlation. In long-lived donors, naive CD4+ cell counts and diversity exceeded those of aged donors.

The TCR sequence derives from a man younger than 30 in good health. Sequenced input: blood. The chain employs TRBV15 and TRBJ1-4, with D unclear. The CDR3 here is CATSRDYGENEKLFF. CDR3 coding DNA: TGTGCCACCAGCAGAGATTACGGGGAGAACGAAAAACTGTTTTTT. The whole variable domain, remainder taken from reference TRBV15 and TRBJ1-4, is DAMVIQNPRYQVTQFGKPVTLSCSQTLNHNVMYWYQQKSSQAPKLLFHYYDKDFNNEADTPDNFQSRRPNTSFCFLDIRSPGLGDTAMYLCATSRDYGENEKLFFGSGTQLSVL.